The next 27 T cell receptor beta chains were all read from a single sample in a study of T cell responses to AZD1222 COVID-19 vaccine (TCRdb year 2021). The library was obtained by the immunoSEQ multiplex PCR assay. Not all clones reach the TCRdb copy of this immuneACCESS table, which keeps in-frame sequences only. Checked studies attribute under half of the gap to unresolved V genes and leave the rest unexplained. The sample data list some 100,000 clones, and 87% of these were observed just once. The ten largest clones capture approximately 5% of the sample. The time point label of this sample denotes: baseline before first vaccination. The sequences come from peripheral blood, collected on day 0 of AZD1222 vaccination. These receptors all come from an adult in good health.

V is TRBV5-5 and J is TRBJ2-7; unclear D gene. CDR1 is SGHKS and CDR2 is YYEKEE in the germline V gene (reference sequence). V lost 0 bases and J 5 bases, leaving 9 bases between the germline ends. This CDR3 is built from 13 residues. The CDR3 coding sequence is TGTGCCAGCAGCTTGGCCAATAGGGACGAGCAGTACTTC. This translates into CASSLANRDEQYF.

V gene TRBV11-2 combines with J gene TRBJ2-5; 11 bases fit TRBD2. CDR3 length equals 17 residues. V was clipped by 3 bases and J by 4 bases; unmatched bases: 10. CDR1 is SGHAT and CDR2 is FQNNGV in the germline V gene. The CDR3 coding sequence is TGTGCCAGCAGCTTCGGCTTAACTAGCGGGAGTACAGAGACCCAGTACTTC. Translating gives CASSFGLTSGSTETQYF.

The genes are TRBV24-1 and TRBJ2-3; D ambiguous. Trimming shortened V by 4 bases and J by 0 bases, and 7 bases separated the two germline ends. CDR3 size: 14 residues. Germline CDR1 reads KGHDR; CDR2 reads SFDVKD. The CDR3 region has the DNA TGTGCCACCAGTGACCGCACTAGCACAGATACGCAGTATTTT. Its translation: CATSDRTSTDTQYF.

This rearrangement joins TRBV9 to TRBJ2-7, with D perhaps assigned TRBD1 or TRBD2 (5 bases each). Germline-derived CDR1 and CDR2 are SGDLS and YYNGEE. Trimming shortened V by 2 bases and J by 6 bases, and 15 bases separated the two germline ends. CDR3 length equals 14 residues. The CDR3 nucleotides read TGTGCCAGCAGCGTGGGACGGGACCCCCGCGAGCAGTACTTC. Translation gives CASSVGRDPREQYF.

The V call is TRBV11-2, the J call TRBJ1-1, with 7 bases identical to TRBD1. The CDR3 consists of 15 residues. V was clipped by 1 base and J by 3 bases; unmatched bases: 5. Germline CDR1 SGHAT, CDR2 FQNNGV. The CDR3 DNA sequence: TGTGCCAGCAGCTTAGCAGGGGGTTATTACACTGAAGCTTTCTTT. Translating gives CASSLAGGYYTEAFF.

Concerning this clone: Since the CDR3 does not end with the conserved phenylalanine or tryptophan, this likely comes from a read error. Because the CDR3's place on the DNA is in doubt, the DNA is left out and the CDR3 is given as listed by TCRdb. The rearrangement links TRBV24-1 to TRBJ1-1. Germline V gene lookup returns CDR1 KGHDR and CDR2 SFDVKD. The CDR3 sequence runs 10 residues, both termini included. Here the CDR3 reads CATSDRPRRT.

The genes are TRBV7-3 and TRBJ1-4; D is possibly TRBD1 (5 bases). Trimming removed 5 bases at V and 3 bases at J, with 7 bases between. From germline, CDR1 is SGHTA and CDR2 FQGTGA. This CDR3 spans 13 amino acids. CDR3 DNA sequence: TGTGCCAGCAGCCCGGGACCTAATGAAAAACTGTTTTTT. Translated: CASSPGPNEKLFF.

This chain's CDR3 is CAWSGTSEAFF. The CDR3 coding sequence is TGTGCCTGGAGTGGGACGTCCGAAGCTTTCTTT. The chain carries TRBV30 and TRBJ1-1; D remains ambiguous. V lost 1 base and J 8 bases, leaving 8 bases between the germline ends. The CDR3 is 11 residues long. Per germline, CDR1 GTSNPN and CDR2 SVGIG (reference sequence).

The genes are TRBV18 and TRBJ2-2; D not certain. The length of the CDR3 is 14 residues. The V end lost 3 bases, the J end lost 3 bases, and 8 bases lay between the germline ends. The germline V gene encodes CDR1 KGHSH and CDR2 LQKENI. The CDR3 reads CASSPLADTGELFF. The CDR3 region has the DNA TGTGCCAGCTCACCTCTGGCCGACACCGGGGAGCTGTTTTTT.

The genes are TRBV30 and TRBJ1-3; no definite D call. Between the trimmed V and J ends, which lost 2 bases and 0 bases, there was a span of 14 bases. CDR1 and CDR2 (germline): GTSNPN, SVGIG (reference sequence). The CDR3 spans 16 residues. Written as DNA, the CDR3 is TGTGCCTGGAGTATAGGCTACTCTAACTCTGGAAACACCATATATTTT. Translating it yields CAWSIGYSNSGNTIYF.

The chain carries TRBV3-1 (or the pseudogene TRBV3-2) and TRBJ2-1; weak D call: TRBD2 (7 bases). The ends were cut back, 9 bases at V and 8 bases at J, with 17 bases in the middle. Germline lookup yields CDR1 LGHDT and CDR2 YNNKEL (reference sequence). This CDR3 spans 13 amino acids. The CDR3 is CASRRGGGHEQFF. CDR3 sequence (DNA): TGTGCCAGTAGGCGGGGCGGGGGCCATGAGCAGTTCTTC.

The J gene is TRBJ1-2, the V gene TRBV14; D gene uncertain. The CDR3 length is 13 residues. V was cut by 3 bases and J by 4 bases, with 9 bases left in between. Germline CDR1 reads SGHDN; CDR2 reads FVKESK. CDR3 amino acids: CASSQWQSYGYTF. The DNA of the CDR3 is TGTGCCAGCAGCCAGTGGCAGTCCTATGGCTACACCTTC.

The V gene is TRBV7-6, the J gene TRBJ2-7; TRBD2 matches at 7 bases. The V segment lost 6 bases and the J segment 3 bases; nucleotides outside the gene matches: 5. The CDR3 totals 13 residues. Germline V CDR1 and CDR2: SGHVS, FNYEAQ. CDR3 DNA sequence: TGTGCCAGCAGTCGGACTAGATTCTACGAGCAGTACTTC. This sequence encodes CASSRTRFYEQYF.

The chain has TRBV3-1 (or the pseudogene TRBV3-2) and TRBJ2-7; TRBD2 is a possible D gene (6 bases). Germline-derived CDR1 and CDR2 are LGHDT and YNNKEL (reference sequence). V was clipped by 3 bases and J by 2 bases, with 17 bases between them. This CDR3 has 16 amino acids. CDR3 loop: CASSQGGWWTAYEQYF. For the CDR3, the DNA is TGTGCCAGCAGCCAGGGGGGTTGGTGGACCGCCTACGAGCAGTACTTC.

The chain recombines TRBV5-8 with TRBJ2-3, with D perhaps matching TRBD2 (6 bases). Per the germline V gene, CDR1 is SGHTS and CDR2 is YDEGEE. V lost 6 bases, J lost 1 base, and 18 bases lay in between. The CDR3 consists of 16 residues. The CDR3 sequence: CASTHQTRIGTDTQYF. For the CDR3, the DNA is TGTGCCAGCACCCACCAGACTAGAATCGGCACAGATACGCAGTATTTT.

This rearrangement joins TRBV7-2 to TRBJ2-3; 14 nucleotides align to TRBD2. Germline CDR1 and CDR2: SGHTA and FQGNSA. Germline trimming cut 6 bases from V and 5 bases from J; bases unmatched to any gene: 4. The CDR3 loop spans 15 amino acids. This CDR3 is CASRRLAGGGDTQYF. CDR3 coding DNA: TGTGCCAGCAGACGACTAGCGGGAGGGGGAGATACGCAGTATTTT.

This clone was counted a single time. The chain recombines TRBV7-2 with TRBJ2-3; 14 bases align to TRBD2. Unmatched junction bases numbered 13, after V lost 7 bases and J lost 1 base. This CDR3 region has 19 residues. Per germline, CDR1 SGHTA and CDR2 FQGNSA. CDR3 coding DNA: TGTGCCAGCAACGCCGGGACTAGCGGGAGAAAGTGGGGCACAGATACGCAGTATTTT. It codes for CASNAGTSGRKWGTDTQYF.

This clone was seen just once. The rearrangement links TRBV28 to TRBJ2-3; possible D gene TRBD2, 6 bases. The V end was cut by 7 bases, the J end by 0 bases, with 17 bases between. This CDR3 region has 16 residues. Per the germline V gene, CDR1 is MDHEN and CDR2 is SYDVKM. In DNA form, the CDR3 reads TGTGCCAGCACTCCCAGCGGAGGGGCCAGCACAGATACGCAGTATTTT. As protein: CASTPSGGASTDTQYF.

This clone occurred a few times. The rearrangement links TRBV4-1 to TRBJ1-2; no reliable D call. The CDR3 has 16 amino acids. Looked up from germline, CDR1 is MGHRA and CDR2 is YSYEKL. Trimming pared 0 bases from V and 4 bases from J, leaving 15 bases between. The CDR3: CASSQEAPGRSYGYTF. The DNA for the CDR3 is TGCGCCAGCAGCCAAGAGGCCCCAGGACGCAGCTATGGCTACACCTTC.

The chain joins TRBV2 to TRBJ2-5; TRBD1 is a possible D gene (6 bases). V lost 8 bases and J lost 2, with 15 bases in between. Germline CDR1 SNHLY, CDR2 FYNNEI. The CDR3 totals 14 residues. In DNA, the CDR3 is TGTGCCAGCCTACCATACAGGGAGCAAGAGACCCAGTACTTC. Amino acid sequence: CASLPYREQETQYF.

This CDR3 reads CASAPGSETQYF. In nucleotides, the CDR3 is TGCGCCAGTGCCCCTGGATCAGAGACCCAGTACTTC. The rearrangement links TRBV10-2 to TRBJ2-5, with no clear D. The CDR3 sequence is 12 residues long. Germline loops: CDR1 WSHSY, CDR2 SAAADI. V lost 9 bases and J 4 bases, leaving 12 bases between the germline ends.

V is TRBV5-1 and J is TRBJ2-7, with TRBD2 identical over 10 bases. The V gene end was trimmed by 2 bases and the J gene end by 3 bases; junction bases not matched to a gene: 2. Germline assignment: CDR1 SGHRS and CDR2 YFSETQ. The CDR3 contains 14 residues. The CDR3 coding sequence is TGCGCCAGCAGCTTCGGACTAGCGGACTACGAGCAGTACTTC. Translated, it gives CASSFGLADYEQYF.

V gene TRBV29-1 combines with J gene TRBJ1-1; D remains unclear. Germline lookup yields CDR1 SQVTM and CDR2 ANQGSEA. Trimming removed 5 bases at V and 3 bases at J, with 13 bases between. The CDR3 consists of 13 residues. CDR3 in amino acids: CSVLHGGDTEAFF. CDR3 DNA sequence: TGCAGCGTTTTACACGGTGGCGACACTGAAGCTTTCTTT. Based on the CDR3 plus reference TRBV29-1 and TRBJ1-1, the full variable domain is SAVISQKPSRDICQRGTSLTIQCQVDSQVTMMFWYRQQPGQSLTLIATANQGSEATYESGFVIDKFPISRPNLTFSTLTVSNMSPEDSSIYLCSVLHGGDTEAFFGQGTRLTVV.

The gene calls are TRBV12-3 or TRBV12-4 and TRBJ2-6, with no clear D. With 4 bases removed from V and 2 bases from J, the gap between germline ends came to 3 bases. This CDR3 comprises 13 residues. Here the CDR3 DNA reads TGTGCCAGCAGTTCCACTGGGGCCAACGTCCTGACTTTC. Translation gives CASSSTGANVLTF.

CDR3 sequence reads: CASSIGGGGFYEQYF. CDR3 nucleotide sequence: TGTGCCAGTAGTATTGGTGGCGGGGGGTTCTACGAGCAGTACTTC. The rearrangement uses TRBV19 and TRBJ2-7, with 8 bases matching TRBD2. V dropped 3 bases and J dropped 3; count of bases not matched to a gene: 7. Germline V gene sequence: CDR1 LNHDA, CDR2 SQIVND (reference sequence). CDR3 length: 15 amino acids.

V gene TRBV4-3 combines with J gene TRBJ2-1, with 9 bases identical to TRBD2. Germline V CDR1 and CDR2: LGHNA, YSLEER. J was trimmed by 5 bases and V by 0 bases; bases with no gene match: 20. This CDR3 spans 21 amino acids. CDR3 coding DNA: TGCGCCAGCAGCCAAGAGAAGGCGGGAGGGCCCCAACGCCTGGCGAACAATGAGCAGTTCTTC. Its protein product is CASSQEKAGGPQRLANNEQFF.

CDR3 sequence reads: CASSRGTGGAYGYTF. In nucleotides, the CDR3 is TGTGCCAGCAGTCGCGGGACAGGGGGCGCCTATGGCTACACCTTC. The chain employs TRBV6-5 and TRBJ1-2; TRBD1 agrees at 12 bases. Germline CDR1 MNHEY, CDR2 SVGAGI. This CDR3 has 15 amino acids. Trimming cost V 5 bases and J 4 bases; bases outside gene matches: 5.